Following are 13 T cell receptor beta chains from one sample sequenced in a study of response to subunit inactivated influenza vaccine. From the RT-PCR reads, TCRdb called clonotypes with MiXCR, one entry per CDR3 protein. The sample carries about 480,000 distinct CDR3 sequences, 13% recorded once. Sequencing was performed on PBMCs from blood, taken roughly 6 weeks after vaccination. The source is a man between 50 and 59 years old who received an inactivated influenza vaccine.

The gene calls are TRBV7-8 and TRBJ2-3; 8 bases fit TRBD2. CDR3 length: 16 residues. Germline-derived CDR1 and CDR2 are SGHVS and FQNEAQ. The J segment lost 1 base and the V segment lost 6 bases, leaving 9 bases of the junction unmatched. The CDR3 loop reads CASRLRPAGGTDTQYF. As DNA, the CDR3 is TGTGCCAGCAGATTACGTCCAGCGGGAGGCACAGATACGCAGTATTTT.

The chain uses TRBV7-2 and TRBJ2-7; TRBD1 might be the D (6 bases). Trimming removed 4 bases at V and 1 base at J, with 11 bases between. Germline loops: CDR1 SGHTA, CDR2 FQGNSA. This CDR3 is built from 14 residues. The CDR3 coding sequence is TGTGCCAGCAGCTCCCCGGGACATTCCTACGAGCAGTACTTC. It yields the protein CASSSPGHSYEQYF.

The sample holds many counts of this clonotype. The chain joins TRBV7-2 to TRBJ2-1, with D perhaps matching TRBD1 or TRBD2 (5 bases each). Germline V gene sequence: CDR1 SGHTA, CDR2 FQGNSA. The CDR3 is 16 amino acids. V dropped 0 bases and J dropped 1 base, with 10 bases sitting between them. The CDR3 region has the DNA TGTGCCAGCAGCTTAGCGGGGCGGGTTTCCTACAATGAGCAGTTCTTC. It specifies CASSLAGRVSYNEQFF.

This clonotype was seen a handful of times. The chain joins TRBV7-2 to TRBJ2-3; D gene uncertain. V shed 5 bases and J shed 2 bases, with 11 bases lying between them. CDR1 is SGHTA and CDR2 is FQGNSA in the germline V gene. This CDR3 has 14 amino acids. CDR3 nucleotide sequence: TGTGCCAGCAGCCCCCTGATGAACACAGATACGCAGTATTTT. It codes for CASSPLMNTDTQYF.

The genes are TRBV20-1 and TRBJ1-1; 8 positions match TRBD1. Germline V gene data show CDR1 as DFQATT and CDR2 as SNEGSKA (reference sequence). The CDR3 extends over 16 amino acids. The junction had 12 bases not matched to a gene; V was cut back by 3 bases and J by 3 bases. The DNA for the CDR3 is TGCAGTGCTAGCGCCAATCAGGGGGCTGCGTACACTGAAGCTTTCTTT. Encoded protein: CSASANQGAAYTEAFF.

This clonotype occurred a few times. V and J are TRBV19 and TRBJ1-2; D remains unclear. The CDR3 consists of 16 residues. Trimming stripped 5 bases from V and 4 bases from J, with 20 bases between. The germline V gene encodes CDR1 LNHDA and CDR2 SQIVND (reference sequence). DNA of the CDR3: TGTGCCAGTAGTCGAGACGTTTCGTTTGGTGGCTATGGCTACACCTTC. It translates to CASSRDVSFGGYGYTF.

The gene calls are TRBV13 and TRBJ2-2; 11 nucleotides align to TRBD2. V shed 2 bases, J shed 1 base, and the junction held 9 bases outside the gene matches. This CDR3 has 19 amino acids. The germline V gene encodes CDR1 PRHDT and CDR2 FYEKMQ (reference sequence). The CDR3 loop reads CASSLRHLTSGGNTGELFF. The CDR3 region has the DNA TGTGCCAGCAGCTTACGGCATCTAACTAGCGGGGGGAACACCGGGGAGCTGTTTTTT.

The chain has TRBV5-6 and TRBJ2-6; unclear D gene. Trimming left V 0 bases short and J 4 bases short, with 11 bases between. In germline, CDR1 is SGHDT, CDR2 YYEEEE. The CDR3 has 16 residues. Here the CDR3 DNA reads TGTGCCAGCAGCTTGGGCTCCGGCACAGGGGCCAACGTCCTGACTTTC. Translated: CASSLGSGTGANVLTF.

Many counts were recorded for this clonotype. The chain has TRBV7-2 and TRBJ1-2; a weak D match, TRBD1 (6 bases). Looked up from germline, CDR1 is SGHTA and CDR2 is FQGNSA. V gave up 5 bases and J gave up 1 base, with 11 bases separating them. CDR3 length equals 14 residues. The CDR3 nucleotides read TGTGCCAGCAGCCCGGACAGCCTTAACTATGGCTACACCTTC. It encodes CASSPDSLNYGYTF.

As to this clonotype: A read error may produce the germline difference seen at one junction end. The chain has TRBV7-9 and TRBJ2-3; D gene uncertain. The CDR3 contains 13 residues. Looked up from germline, CDR1 is SEHNR and CDR2 is FQNEAQ (reference sequence). The CDR3 here is CASRLGVADTQYF. CDR3 nucleotide sequence: TGTGCCAGCAGGTTAGGCGTCGCAGATACGCAGTATTTT. Complete variable domain (other parts from reference TRBV7-9 and TRBJ2-3): DTGVSQNPRHKITKRGQNVTFRCDPISEHNRLYWYRQTLGQGPEFLTYFQNEAQLEKSRLLSDRFSAERPKGSFSTLEIQRTEQGDSAMYLCASRLGVADTQYFGPGTRLTVL.

This clonotype was seen a few times. The chain recombines TRBV12-3 or TRBV12-4 with TRBJ2-5; D unclear. The CDR3 loop spans 15 amino acids. V was cut by 3 bases and J by 1 base, with 12 bases left in between. The DNA of the CDR3 is TGTGCCAGCAGTTTTTCATCGGGTACCCAAGAGACCCAGTACTTC. It translates to CASSFSSGTQETQYF.

This clonotype has only a few counts. CDR3 in DNA: TGCAGTTTTTCCCTAGGGGGAGAGACCCAGTACTTC. It is translated as CSFSLGGETQYF. The chain combines TRBV20-1 with TRBJ2-5; perhaps TRBD1 as D (6 bases). This CDR3 spans 12 amino acids. Trimming pared 8 bases from V and 4 bases from J, leaving 14 bases between. Germline V gene data show CDR1 as DFQATT and CDR2 as SNEGSKA (reference sequence).

Worth noting for this clonotype: At one end the junction does not follow the germline gene, possibly because of a read error. The chain uses TRBV9 and TRBJ1-6, with a weak D call TRBD1 (5 bases). Germline lookup yields CDR1 SGDLS and CDR2 YYNGEE. This CDR3 contains 16 residues. The CDR3 is CASSVGAASYNSPLHF. DNA for the CDR3: TGTGCTAGCAGCGTAGGGGCCGCCTCGTATAATTCACCCCTCCACTTT.